These 25 T cell receptor beta chains came from one sample sequenced in a study of CD8 T cells in ankylosing spondylitis. In TCRdb, the 5' RACE reads were re-called with MiXCR into one record per CDR3 protein. The sample consists of tens of thousands of distinct CDR3 sequences, roughly 2.5% of them appearing once. Material for sequencing was blood, either unsorted or a sorted T cell fraction (not recorded which). These receptors originate from a female donor with ankylosing spondylitis or in good health (not recorded which).

This clonotype was recorded many times. The chain links TRBV9 to TRBJ2-7, with D possibly matching TRBD1 (6 bases). CDR3 length: 13 amino acids. Germline CDR1 reads SGDLS; CDR2 reads YYNGEE. V dropped 4 bases and J dropped 7 bases, with 15 bases sitting between them. CDR3 residues: CASSPSGQSEQYF. DNA for the CDR3: TGTGCCAGCAGCCCCAGCGGACAGTCAGAGCAGTACTTC.

V is TRBV9 and J is TRBJ2-1; D call uncertain. Germline V lookup: CDR1 SGDLS, CDR2 YYNGEE. Trimming shortened V by 0 bases and J by 4 bases, and 8 bases separated the two germline ends. The CDR3 consists of 14 residues. DNA for the CDR3: TGTGCCAGCAGCGTAGCTTCAGAATACAATGAGCAGTTCTTC. This gives the protein CASSVASEYNEQFF.

This clonotype has at least ten counts. J is TRBJ1-4 and V is TRBV9; D gene unclear. V lost 3 bases, J lost 6 bases, and 15 bases lay in between. Germline lookup yields CDR1 SGDLS and CDR2 YYNGEE. The CDR3 sequence is 15 residues long. The CDR3 is CASSAAGVGDEKLFF. CDR3 in DNA: TGTGCCAGCAGCGCGGCGGGAGTGGGAGATGAAAAACTGTTTTTT.

The table lists this clonotype with many counts. This chain links TRBV9 with TRBJ1-5, with D possibly being TRBD1 (6 bases). V was pared by 3 bases and J by 7 bases, with 14 bases between. The V gene's germline CDR1 is SGDLS and CDR2 YYNGEE. This CDR3 is 14 amino acids long. CDR3: CASSETSQGQPQHF. The CDR3, as DNA: TGTGCCAGCAGCGAGACCTCTCAGGGGCAGCCCCAGCATTTT.

There are many counts of this clonotype. The chain joins TRBV9 to TRBJ2-6, with D possibly matching TRBD2 (6 bases). CDR1 is SGDLS and CDR2 is YYNGEE in the germline V gene. Between the trimmed V and J ends, which lost 3 bases and 4 bases, there was a span of 14 bases. CDR3 length equals 16 residues. The CDR3 spells CASSGGGRPGANVLTF. The CDR3 DNA reads as TGTGCCAGCAGCGGAGGAGGGAGACCCGGGGCCAACGTCCTGACTTTC.

The sample holds many counts of this clonotype. The chain has TRBV9 and TRBJ2-1; the match to TRBD1 covers 8 bases. Germline V gives CDR1 SGDLS, CDR2 YYNGEE. The CDR3 contains 15 residues. The V segment lost 7 bases and the J segment 4 bases; nucleotides outside the gene matches: 10. This chain's CDR3 is CASSQGASEYNEQFF. Written as DNA, the CDR3 is TGTGCCAGCTCCCAGGGGGCTAGCGAGTACAATGAGCAGTTCTTC.

This clonotype was counted many times. J is TRBJ1-1 and V is TRBV9, with a weak D call TRBD1 (5 bases). The CDR3 has 14 amino acids. Germline V gene data show CDR1 as SGDLS and CDR2 as YYNGEE. Between the trimmed V and J ends, which lost 0 bases and 6 bases, there was a span of 12 bases. The CDR3 sequence is CASSVEAGRAEAFF. CDR3 sequence (DNA): TGTGCCAGCAGCGTAGAGGCAGGGCGGGCTGAAGCTTTCTTT.

This clonotype was detected ten times or more. The rearrangement links TRBV9 to TRBJ2-1; possibly TRBD1 or TRBD2 for D (6 bases each). The CDR3 covers 15 residues. The ends were cut back, 2 bases at V and 6 bases at J, with 15 bases in the middle. The V gene's germline CDR1 is SGDLS and CDR2 YYNGEE. The CDR3 is CASSVFGGPLNEQFF. The CDR3 DNA is TGTGCCAGCAGCGTCTTCGGGGGCCCACTCAATGAGCAGTTCTTC.

This clonotype was detected ten times or more. This rearrangement joins TRBV9 to TRBJ2-6; D is unresolved. V lost 1 base and J lost 1, with 15 bases in between. This CDR3 has 18 residues. Germline V gives CDR1 SGDLS, CDR2 YYNGEE. CDR3 region: CASSVYGVSTSGANVLTF. In nucleotides, the CDR3 is TGTGCCAGCAGCGTATATGGAGTATCCACGTCTGGGGCCAACGTCCTGACTTTC.

This clonotype was observed many times. The rearrangement uses TRBV9 and TRBJ2-5; 8 bases are a match to TRBD2. Germline CDR1 and CDR2: SGDLS and YYNGEE. Trimming removed 0 bases from V and 4 bases from J; junction bases left unmatched: 5. This CDR3 comprises 15 residues. This CDR3 reads CASSVAGGPAETQYF. In DNA, the CDR3 is TGTGCCAGCAGCGTAGCGGGGGGGCCGGCAGAGACCCAGTACTTC.

This clonotype was recorded many times. The gene calls are TRBV9 and TRBJ2-3, with 8 bases identical to TRBD2. The CDR3 consists of 18 residues. Germline CDR1 and CDR2: SGDLS and YYNGEE. V lost 0 bases, J lost 1 base, and 10 bases stayed unmatched. Written as DNA, the CDR3 is TGTGCCAGCAGCGTAGCCCCCGTGGGTAGCGGGGGCACAGATACGCAGTATTTT. This encodes CASSVAPVGSGGTDTQYF.

This clonotype was recorded at least ten times. Here the CDR3 DNA reads TGTGCCAGCAGCGGGAAGCCGGGACTAGATCGGGTGGAGCAGTTCTTC. Its translation: CASSGKPGLDRVEQFF. The chain recombines TRBV9 with TRBJ2-1; TRBD2 matches 8 bases. Germline trimming cut 3 bases from V and 10 bases from J; bases unmatched to any gene: 15. The CDR3 loop spans 16 amino acids. Germline CDR1 SGDLS, CDR2 YYNGEE.

This chain connects TRBV2 to TRBJ2-2; 9 bases align to TRBD2. Germline lookup yields CDR1 SNHLY and CDR2 FYNNEI. Trimming at V came to 4 bases and at J to 5 bases, leaving 11 bases not matched to a gene. This CDR3 contains 17 residues. Written as DNA, the CDR3 is TGTGCCAGCAGTGCGACGGGTAGCGGGAGTATTACCGGGGAGCTGTTTTTT. Protein: CASSATGSGSITGELFF.

This clonotype has at least ten counts. V and J are TRBV9 and TRBJ1-3; D gene ambiguous. Trimming removed 3 bases at V and 0 bases at J, with 13 bases between. Germline CDR1 reads SGDLS; CDR2 reads YYNGEE. The CDR3 length is 16 residues. DNA for the CDR3: TGTGCCAGCAGCGGCGGGGTATCTACCTCTGGAAACACCATATATTTT. Translated: CASSGGVSTSGNTIYF.

This clonotype was recorded at least ten times. The rearrangement links TRBV9 to TRBJ2-1, with D possibly being TRBD2 (5 bases). Germline CDR1 SGDLS, CDR2 YYNGEE. With 3 bases removed from V and 2 bases from J, the gap between germline ends came to 12 bases. This CDR3 is built from 15 residues. The CDR3 DNA reads TGTGCCAGCAGCGGCGGACTGGCCACCTACAATGAGCAGTTCTTC. Translating it yields CASSGGLATYNEQFF.

This clonotype was observed many times. This rearrangement joins TRBV9 to TRBJ2-5; TRBD1 matches 12 bases. Germline values: CDR1 SGDLS, CDR2 YYNGEE. V was clipped by 6 bases and J by 2 bases; unmatched bases: 8. The CDR3 is made up of 16 amino acids. CDR3 residues: CASTTGTGGHQETQYF. The DNA for the CDR3 is TGTGCCAGCACCACCGGGACAGGGGGCCATCAAGAGACCCAGTACTTC.

The table lists this clonotype with many counts. V is TRBV9 and J is TRBJ2-3, with D perhaps matching TRBD2 (6 bases). The V end lost 0 bases, the J end lost 0 bases, and 8 bases lay between the germline ends. The V gene's germline CDR1 is SGDLS and CDR2 YYNGEE. CDR3 length: 15 amino acids. The CDR3 loop is CASSVAGTSTDTQYF. CDR3 bases: TGTGCCAGCAGCGTAGCAGGGACTAGCACAGATACGCAGTATTTT. Together with reference TRBV9 and TRBJ2-3, the CDR3 gives the full variable domain: DSGVTQTPKHLITATGQRVTLRCSPRSGDLSVYWYQQSLDQGLQFLIQYYNGEERAKGNILERFSAQQFPDLHSELNLSSLELGDSALYFCASSVAGTSTDTQYFGPGTRLTVL.

This clonotype was counted many times. V and J are TRBV9 and TRBJ2-1; 13 bases align to TRBD2. J was trimmed by 14 bases and V by 3 bases; bases with no gene match: 11. Germline V gene data show CDR1 as SGDLS and CDR2 as YYNGEE. CDR3 length: 15 amino acids. The CDR3 here is CASSASTSGGAGEFF. CDR3 coding DNA: TGTGCCAGCAGCGCTTCCACTAGCGGGGGGGCTGGGGAGTTCTTC.

This clonotype was picked up many times. This chain connects TRBV9 to TRBJ1-6, with D perhaps TRBD1 (6 bases). Germline V gene data show CDR1 as SGDLS and CDR2 as YYNGEE. The CDR3 has 15 amino acids. V was clipped by 3 bases and J by 8 bases, with 15 bases between them. CDR3: CASSALPGADSPLHF. The CDR3 DNA reads TGTGCCAGCAGCGCCCTCCCAGGGGCGGATTCACCCCTCCACTTT.

Ten or more counts support this clonotype. The genes are TRBV9 and TRBJ1-6; D is perhaps TRBD1 (5 bases). Looked up from germline, CDR1 is SGDLS and CDR2 is YYNGEE. This CDR3 is built from 15 residues. V was cut by 0 bases and J by 9 bases, with 13 bases left in between. The CDR3 loop reads CASSVEQGSGSPLHF. CDR3 nucleotides: TGTGCCAGCAGCGTAGAGCAGGGAAGCGGTTCACCCCTCCACTTT. Together with reference TRBV9 and TRBJ1-6, the CDR3 gives the full variable domain: DSGVTQTPKHLITATGQRVTLRCSPRSGDLSVYWYQQSLDQGLQFLIQYYNGEERAKGNILERFSAQQFPDLHSELNLSSLELGDSALYFCASSVEQGSGSPLHFGNGTRLTVT.

This clonotype occurred many times. V is TRBV9 and J is TRBJ1-2; TRBD1 might be the D (5 bases). Germline CDR1 SGDLS, CDR2 YYNGEE. There are 16 residues in the CDR3. V lost 0 bases and J lost 6, with 18 bases in between. The CDR3 loop is CASSVVPQGGVDGYTF. DNA for the CDR3: TGTGCCAGCAGCGTAGTTCCCCAGGGAGGGGTAGATGGCTACACCTTC.

Many counts were recorded for this clonotype. The V call is TRBV9, the J call TRBJ2-2, with TRBD1 identical over 9 bases. CDR3 size: 15 residues. Per germline, CDR1 SGDLS and CDR2 YYNGEE. With V trimmed by 0 bases and J by 9 bases, 6 bases remained unmatched. The CDR3 nucleotides read TGTGCCAGCAGCGTAGGGGACAGGGTTCCCCGGGAGCTGTTTTTT. Translating it yields CASSVGDRVPRELFF.

This clonotype appeared many times. The rearrangement links TRBV9 to TRBJ2-5; TRBD1 matches 8 bases. The CDR3 is made up of 16 amino acids. The trim removed 0 bases at V and 1 base at J, leaving 5 bases unmatched. From germline, CDR1 is SGDLS and CDR2 YYNGEE. The CDR3 coding sequence is TGTGCCAGCAGCGTAGATGGGGGACAGGTCCAAGAGACCCAGTACTTC. Translation gives CASSVDGGQVQETQYF. Full variable domain (missing parts from reference TRBV9 and TRBJ2-5): DSGVTQTPKHLITATGQRVTLRCSPRSGDLSVYWYQQSLDQGLQFLIQYYNGEERAKGNILERFSAQQFPDLHSELNLSSLELGDSALYFCASSVDGGQVQETQYFGPGTRLLVL.

This clonotype was observed at least ten times. V usage is TRBV9 and J usage is TRBJ1-1; tentative D call: TRBD1 (6 bases). Germline CDR1 and CDR2: SGDLS and YYNGEE. CDR3 size: 15 residues. V lost 4 bases and J 1 base, leaving 14 bases between the germline ends. The chain's CDR3 is CASSKETGKNTEAFF. The DNA of the CDR3 is TGTGCCAGCAGCAAGGAGACAGGCAAGAACACTGAAGCTTTCTTT.

Many counts were recorded for this clonotype. This chain uses TRBV9 with TRBJ2-1, with 10 bases identical to TRBD2. This CDR3 spans 16 amino acids. The ends lost 4 bases at V and 4 bases at J; junction bases unmatched: 8. The germline CDR1 and CDR2 sequences are SGDLS and YYNGEE. The CDR3 loop reads CASSIRGTSAYNEQFF. The CDR3 nucleotides read TGTGCCAGCAGCATCCGAGGGACTAGCGCGTACAATGAGCAGTTCTTC.